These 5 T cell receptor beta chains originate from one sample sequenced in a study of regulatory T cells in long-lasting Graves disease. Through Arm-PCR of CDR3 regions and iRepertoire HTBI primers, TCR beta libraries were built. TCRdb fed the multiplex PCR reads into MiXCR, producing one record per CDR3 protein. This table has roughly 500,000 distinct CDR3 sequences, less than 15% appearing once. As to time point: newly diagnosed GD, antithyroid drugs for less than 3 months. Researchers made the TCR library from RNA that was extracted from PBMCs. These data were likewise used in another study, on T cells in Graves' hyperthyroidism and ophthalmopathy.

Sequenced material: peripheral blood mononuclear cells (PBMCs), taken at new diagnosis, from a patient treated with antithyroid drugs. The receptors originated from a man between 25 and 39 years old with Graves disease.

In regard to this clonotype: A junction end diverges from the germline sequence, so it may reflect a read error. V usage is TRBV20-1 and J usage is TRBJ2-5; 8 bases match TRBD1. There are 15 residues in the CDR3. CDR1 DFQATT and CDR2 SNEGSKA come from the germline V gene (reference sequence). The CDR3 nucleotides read TGCAGTTTCGCCTCAGGGGGCTTCTGGGCTCAAACCCAGCACTTC. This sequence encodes CSFASGGFWAQTQHF.

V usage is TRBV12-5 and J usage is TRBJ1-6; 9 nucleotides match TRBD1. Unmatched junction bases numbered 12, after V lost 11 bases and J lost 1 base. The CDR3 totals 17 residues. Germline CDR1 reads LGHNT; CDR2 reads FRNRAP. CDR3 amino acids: CAHRDREVGSYNSPLHF. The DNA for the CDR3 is TGTGCTCACCGGGACAGGGAGGTCGGGTCCTATAATTCACCCCTCCACTTT.

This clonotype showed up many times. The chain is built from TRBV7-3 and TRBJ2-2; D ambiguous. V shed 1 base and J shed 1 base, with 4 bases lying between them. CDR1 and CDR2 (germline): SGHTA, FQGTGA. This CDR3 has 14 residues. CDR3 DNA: TGTGCCAGCAGCTTAAGGGTGAACACCGGGGAGCTGTTTTTT. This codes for CASSLRVNTGELFF.

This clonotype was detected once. CDR3 in DNA: TGCAGCTGTGATGGCGGGGTGGGTACAGATACGCAGTATTTT. Protein product: CSCDGGVGTDTQYF. The rearrangement uses TRBV29-1 and TRBJ2-3, with D maybe TRBD2 (6 bases). Germline assignment: CDR1 SQVTM and CDR2 ANQGSEA. V dropped 8 bases and J dropped 3 bases, with 18 bases sitting between them. This CDR3 is 14 amino acids long.

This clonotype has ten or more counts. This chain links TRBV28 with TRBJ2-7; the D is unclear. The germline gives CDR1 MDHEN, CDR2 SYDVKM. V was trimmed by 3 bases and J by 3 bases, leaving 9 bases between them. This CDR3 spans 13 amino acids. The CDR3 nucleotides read TGTGCCAGCAGTTTTGGGATCCTCTACGAGCAGTACTTC. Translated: CASSFGILYEQYF.